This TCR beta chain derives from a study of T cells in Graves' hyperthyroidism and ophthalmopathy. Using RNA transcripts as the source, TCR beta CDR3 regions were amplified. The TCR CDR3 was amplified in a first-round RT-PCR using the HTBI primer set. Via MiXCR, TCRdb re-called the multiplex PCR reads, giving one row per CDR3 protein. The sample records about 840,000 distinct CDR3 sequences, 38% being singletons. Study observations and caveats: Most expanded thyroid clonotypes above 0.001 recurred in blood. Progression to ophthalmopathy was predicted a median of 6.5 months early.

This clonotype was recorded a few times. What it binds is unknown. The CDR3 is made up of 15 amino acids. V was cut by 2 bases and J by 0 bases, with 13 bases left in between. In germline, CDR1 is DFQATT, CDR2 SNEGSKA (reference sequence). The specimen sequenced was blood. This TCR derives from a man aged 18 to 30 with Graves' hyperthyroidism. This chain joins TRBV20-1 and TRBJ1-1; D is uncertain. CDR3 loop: CSARRQAGMNTEAFF. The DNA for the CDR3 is TGCAGTGCTAGACGACAAGCGGGGATGAACACTGAAGCTTTCTTT.